The 6 T cell receptor beta chains below all came from one sample that was sequenced in a study of T cell responses to AZD1222 COVID-19 vaccine. Clones were read by immunoSEQ multiplex PCR, and TCRdb kept only the in-frame ones, dropping some. The top ten clones hold 2.5% to 3% of a sample with roughly 180,000 clones, more than 75% of them seen once. Sequenced material: peripheral blood, taken on day 0 of MenACWY control vaccination. The source is an adult in good health.

Only a few counts were recorded for this clone. The rearrangement uses TRBV27 and TRBJ1-2, with D possibly TRBD1 on 5 matching bases. This CDR3 is 15 amino acids long. The V gene lost 6 bases and the J gene lost 0 bases, with 14 bases spanning the gap. Germline CDR1 MNHEY, CDR2 SMNVEV (reference sequence). CDR3 bases: TGTGCCAGCAGCCAAACAGGAAGAGCTAACTATGGCTACACCTTC. It translates to CASSQTGRANYGYTF.

The rearrangement uses TRBV18 and TRBJ1-2; TRBD1 might be the D (5 bases). CDR3 length equals 14 residues. Germline CDR1 is KGHSH and CDR2 is LQKENI. V was trimmed by 0 bases and J by 4 bases, leaving 9 bases between them. The CDR3 reads CASSPPTEVYGYTF. In DNA form, the CDR3 reads TGTGCCAGCTCACCACCGACAGAAGTCTATGGCTACACCTTC.

The V and J genes are TRBV19 and TRBJ2-3; D is perhaps TRBD1 or TRBD2 (5 bases each). The CDR3 is made up of 14 amino acids. Germline assignment: CDR1 LNHDA and CDR2 SQIVND (reference sequence). V lost 3 bases and J lost 8, with 15 bases in between. CDR3 region: CASSISGPRPTQYF. For the CDR3, the DNA is TGTGCCAGTAGTATCTCGGGGCCTCGTCCTACGCAGTATTTT.

The rearrangement uses TRBV7-9 and TRBJ2-1; D gene ambiguous. The CDR3 covers 13 residues. The germline gives CDR1 SEHNR, CDR2 FQNEAQ (reference sequence). V gave up 1 base and J gave up 7 bases, with 8 bases separating them. The CDR3 DNA reads TGTGCCAGCAGCTTAGTAGCAGATAATGAGCAGTTCTTC. Translating gives CASSLVADNEQFF.

The chain joins TRBV28 to TRBJ2-7; D is perhaps TRBD1 (6 bases). The germline V and J ends were trimmed by 7 bases and 3 bases, with 16 bases remaining between them. CDR1 is MDHEN and CDR2 is SYDVKM in the germline V gene. The CDR3 consists of 14 residues. CDR3 sequence reads: CASTPSTGGYEQYF. The CDR3, as DNA: TGTGCCAGCACCCCATCGACAGGTGGCTACGAGCAGTACTTC.

CDR3 DNA: TGTGCCAGCAGTCTCGACCCCTCCTACGAGCAGTACTTC. It codes for CASSLDPSYEQYF. The chain links TRBV27 to TRBJ2-7; no clear D. This CDR3 is built from 13 residues. CDR1 is MNHEY and CDR2 is SMNVEV in the germline V gene (reference sequence). V lost 5 bases and J 0 bases, leaving 8 bases between the germline ends.